Listed here are 25 T cell receptor beta chains from one sample, sequenced in a study of PD-L1 blockade in urothelial cancer (dated by TCRdb to 2016 to 2017). To prepare the library, the immunoSEQ multiplex PCR assay was applied. The source is immuneACCESS, and TCRdb retained only in-frame sequences with V and J called. Part of the clones is not carried over; for the studies checked, unresolved V genes explain less than half of this, and the remainder is unexplained. The sample table holds tens of thousands of clones, of which about four fifths were seen once. More than 5% of the sample goes to the ten largest clones. The time point label corresponds to: pretreatment peripheral blood. The starting material was PBMCs, obtained around atezolizumab (anti-PD-L1) treatment. These receptors all come from a man in his 70s with urothelial cancer.

J is TRBJ2-7 and V is TRBV7-6, with D possibly being TRBD1 (6 bases). The CDR3 is made up of 15 amino acids. Germline CDR1 and CDR2: SGHVS and FNYEAQ. The V and J ends lost 0 bases and 5 bases respectively, with 14 bases between them. CDR3 DNA sequence: TGTGCCAGCAGCTTAGCTTTGCAGGGGCCCCACGAGCAGTACTTC. This gives the protein CASSLALQGPHEQYF.

This chain links TRBV27 with TRBJ2-7; 7 nucleotides match TRBD2. The CDR3 length is 12 residues. Germline V gene sequence: CDR1 MNHEY, CDR2 SMNVEV (reference sequence). With V trimmed by 1 base and J by 12 bases, 6 bases remained unmatched. This CDR3 is CASSLLAGVPYF. Here the CDR3 DNA reads TGTGCCAGCAGTTTATTGGCGGGAGTTCCGTACTTC.

The chain couples TRBV29-1 to TRBJ2-1; 8 nucleotides line up with TRBD2. The ends lost 3 bases at V and 9 bases at J; junction bases unmatched: 10. CDR1 and CDR2 from the germline V gene are SQVTM and ANQGSEA. This CDR3 has 14 amino acids. The CDR3 nucleotides read TGCAGCGTTGATGTTCTCGGGGGGGGTATTGAGCAGTTCTTC. Its protein is CSVDVLGGGIEQFF.

The chain employs TRBV5-4 and TRBJ2-1; 10 positions agree with TRBD2. Per germline, CDR1 SGHNT and CDR2 YYREEE (reference sequence). After removal of 0 bases from V and 8 bases from J, the junction contained 5 bases not matched to a gene. The CDR3 contains 15 residues. The CDR3 reads CASSLGSGRPDEQFF. The CDR3 DNA follows: TGTGCCAGCAGCTTGGGTAGCGGGAGGCCCGATGAGCAGTTCTTC.

The V and J genes are TRBV7-8 and TRBJ2-7; 9 bases are shared with TRBD1. Trimming removed 5 bases from V and 1 base from J; junction bases left unmatched: 6. This CDR3 is 15 amino acids long. The germline CDR1 and CDR2 sequences are SGHVS and FQNEAQ. CDR3 nucleotide sequence: TGTGCCAGCAGCCGTGGACAGGGGCTATCCTACGAGCAGTACTTC. Encoded protein: CASSRGQGLSYEQYF.

This rearrangement joins TRBV7-8 to TRBJ2-3; no firm D call. Germline values: CDR1 SGHVS, CDR2 FQNEAQ. The CDR3 covers 14 residues. Trimming cost V 5 bases and J 0 bases, with 9 bases left between them. Here the CDR3 DNA reads TGTGCCAGCAGCCCGTTGACTAGCACAGATACGCAGTATTTT. It translates to CASSPLTSTDTQYF.

The table lists this clone with a count of one. This chain joins TRBV18 and TRBJ1-5; 7 bases line up with TRBD1. CDR1 and CDR2 (germline): KGHSH, LQKENI. Unmatched junction bases numbered 3, after V lost 4 bases and J lost 0 bases. The CDR3 is made up of 15 amino acids. The CDR3 reads CASSLGQDSNQPQHF. The CDR3 bases are TGTGCCAGCTCACTCGGACAGGATAGCAATCAGCCCCAGCATTTT.

In regard to this clone: Other DNA sequences in this specimen translate into the identical CDR3. The V and J genes are TRBV19 and TRBJ2-5; tentative D call: TRBD1 (6 bases). The CDR3 runs to 13 residues. Germline CDR1 and CDR2: LNHDA and SQIVND (reference sequence). The V end was cut by 5 bases, the J end by 4 bases, with 11 bases between. CDR3 region: CASSGLGGETQYF. CDR3 in DNA: TGTGCCAGTAGTGGTTTAGGGGGAGAGACCCAGTACTTC. The full variable domain, rest sourced from reference TRBV19 and TRBJ2-5, is DGGITQSPKYLFRKEGQNVTLSCEQNLNHDAMYWYRQDPGQGLRLIYYSQIVNDFQKGDIAEGYSVSREKKESFPLTVTSAQKNPTAFYLCASSGLGGETQYFGPGTRLLVL.

V is TRBV5-1 and J is TRBJ2-1; TRBD2 matches at 15 bases. The junction had 6 bases not matched to a gene; V was cut back by 3 bases and J by 8 bases. This CDR3 comprises 16 residues. Germline V lookup: CDR1 SGHRS, CDR2 YFSETQ. CDR3 in DNA: TGCGCCAGCAGCTCCGGACTAGCGGGGGGGCCGGATGAGCAGTTCTTC. Its translation: CASSSGLAGGPDEQFF. The variable domain in full, with the rest retrieved from reference TRBV5-1 and TRBJ2-1, is KAGVTQTPRYLIKTRGQQVTLSCSPISGHRSVSWYQQTPGQGLQFLFEYFSETQRNKGNFPGRFSGRQFSNSRSEMNVSTLELGDSALYLCASSSGLAGGPDEQFFGPGTRLTVL.

The gene calls are TRBV10-1 and TRBJ1-1; tentatively, D is TRBD1 (5 bases). This CDR3 is 13 amino acids long. Germline V gene lookup returns CDR1 WNHNN and CDR2 SYGVQD (reference sequence). V dropped 6 bases and J dropped 4 bases, with 12 bases sitting between them. This CDR3 reads CASSPGGSTEAFF. The CDR3 bases are TGCGCCAGCAGCCCCGGGGGTTCCACTGAAGCTTTCTTT.

This sequence joins TRBV30 and TRBJ2-1, with 8 bases identical to TRBD1. CDR3 size: 14 residues. Germline V gene lookup returns CDR1 GTSNPN and CDR2 SVGIG (reference sequence). V was clipped by 4 bases and J by 4 bases; unmatched bases: 6. CDR3 in DNA: TGTGCCTGGAAGAGACAGGGGATATACAATGAGCAGTTCTTC. Protein sequence: CAWKRQGIYNEQFF.

The chain carries TRBV6-5 and TRBJ1-2; D perhaps matches TRBD1 (6 bases). The CDR3 totals 15 residues. V was clipped by 6 bases and J by 9 bases, with 23 bases between them. CDR1 and CDR2 from the germline V gene are MNHEY and SVGAGI. CDR3 bases: TGTGCCAGCAGACCGGAACCGGGACATCCTATAAGCTACACCTTC. Amino acid sequence: CASRPEPGHPISYTF.

This chain links TRBV12-5 with TRBJ1-3, with a tentative D call TRBD1 (5 bases). The germline V gene encodes CDR1 LGHNT and CDR2 FRNRAP. The CDR3 consists of 14 residues. V shed 6 bases and J shed 2 bases, with 11 bases lying between them. Here the CDR3 reads CASGSGGAGNTIYF. For the CDR3, the DNA is TGTGCTAGTGGAAGCGGGGGGGCTGGAAACACCATATATTTT.

This clone was counted between two and nine times. The chain links TRBV30 to TRBJ2-3, with TRBD2 matching 7 bases. CDR1 is GTSNPN and CDR2 is SVGIG in the germline V gene (reference sequence). V lost 2 bases and J lost 4; bases outside the gene matches: 0. There are 12 residues in the CDR3. CDR3 sequence reads: CAWSLAADTQYF. As DNA, the CDR3 is TGTGCCTGGAGTCTAGCGGCAGATACGCAGTATTTT.

The V gene is TRBV30, the J gene TRBJ2-3; 13 bases agree with TRBD2. This CDR3 contains 16 residues. The germline gives CDR1 GTSNPN, CDR2 SVGIG (reference sequence). The V and J ends lost 5 bases and 5 bases, in that order; junction bases with no gene match: 10. The CDR3 DNA is TGTGCCTGGGGAGGACTAGCGGGAGCGGGGGGAGATACGCAGTATTTT. Amino acids: CAWGGLAGAGGDTQYF.

The rearrangement uses TRBV6-6 and TRBJ2-7, with a tentative D call TRBD1 (6 bases). The CDR3 has 12 amino acids. Germline V gene sequence: CDR1 MNHNY, CDR2 SVGAGI (reference sequence). V was trimmed by 6 bases and J by 8 bases, leaving 14 bases between them. The CDR3 here is CASSLDRPQQYF. The CDR3 region has the DNA TGTGCCAGCAGCCTCGACAGGCCCCAGCAGTACTTC.

This clone showed up just once. The chain carries TRBV6-4 and TRBJ2-1; TRBD1 matches at 10 bases. V lost 5 bases to trimming and J lost 6 bases; unmatched junction nucleotides: 7. Germline V gene lookup returns CDR1 MRHNA and CDR2 SNTAGT. The CDR3 covers 15 residues. The CDR3: CASSISGQGSNEQFF. CDR3 DNA sequence: TGTGCCAGCAGTATCTCGGGACAGGGGTCCAATGAGCAGTTCTTC.

This chain joins TRBV5-4 and TRBJ2-3, with D possibly matching TRBD2 (7 bases). The CDR3 runs 17 residues. The germline V gene encodes CDR1 SGHNT and CDR2 YYREEE (reference sequence). V lost 0 bases and J 2 bases, leaving 16 bases between the germline ends. The CDR3 protein is CASSLEPRGAYTDTQYF. Written as DNA, the CDR3 is TGTGCCAGCAGCTTGGAACCTCGGGGGGCGTACACAGATACGCAGTATTTT.

This clone was observed once. The chain is built from TRBV2 and TRBJ1-4; D gene unclear. This CDR3 has 14 residues. V was trimmed by 7 bases and J by 8 bases, leaving 17 bases between them. Germline assignment: CDR1 SNHLY and CDR2 FYNNEI. The CDR3 here is CASTGGPTGEKLFF. In nucleotides, the CDR3 is TGTGCCAGCACTGGAGGGCCCACCGGAGAAAAACTGTTTTTT.

The CDR3 loop reads CASSVGGTVFYGYTF. The CDR3 DNA follows: TGTGCCAGCAGTGTCGGGGGGACTGTCTTCTATGGCTACACCTTC. The chain joins TRBV25-1 to TRBJ1-2; D perhaps matches TRBD1 (5 bases). CDR1 MGHDK and CDR2 SYGVNS come from the germline V gene. The CDR3 extends over 15 amino acids. Trimming took 4 bases from V and 4 from J, leaving 16 bases between them.

The chain combines TRBV6-5 with TRBJ2-7, with TRBD2 matching over 8 bases. J gave up 0 bases and V 4 bases, and 8 bases lay outside the gene matches. This CDR3 has 16 residues. Germline V gene lookup returns CDR1 MNHEY and CDR2 SVGAGI. The CDR3 sequence is CASSSLAGPTSYEQYF. For the CDR3, the DNA is TGTGCCAGCAGTTCCCTAGCGGGCCCGACCTCCTACGAGCAGTACTTC.

This clone occurred a few times. This chain connects TRBV7-9 to TRBJ2-1; weak D call: TRBD1 (6 bases). CDR1 is SEHNR and CDR2 is FQNEAQ in the germline V gene (reference sequence). The CDR3 runs to 14 residues. Between the trimmed V and J ends, which lost 1 base and 9 bases, there was a span of 13 bases. Here the CDR3 reads CASSLDTGSPEQFF. The CDR3 nucleotides read TGTGCCAGCAGCTTAGATACAGGGAGTCCTGAGCAGTTCTTC. Looking up the rest from reference TRBV7-9 and TRBJ2-1 gives the full variable domain: DTGVSQNPRHKITKRGQNVTFRCDPISEHNRLYWYRQTLGQGPEFLTYFQNEAQLEKSRLLSDRFSAERPKGSFSTLEIQRTEQGDSAMYLCASSLDTGSPEQFFGPGTRLTVL.

This chain uses TRBV5-1 with TRBJ1-3; D is perhaps TRBD1 (6 bases). The germline V gene encodes CDR1 SGHRS and CDR2 YFSETQ. V dropped 4 bases and J dropped 3 bases, with 11 bases sitting between them. This CDR3 is built from 14 residues. CDR3: CASSTQGSGNTIYF. The DNA of the CDR3 is TGCGCCAGCAGCACACAGGGAAGTGGAAACACCATATATTTT.

This clone has just a few counts. The CDR3 loop reads CASSDTNRGFGNSPLHF. CDR3 nucleotide sequence: TGTGCCAGCAGTGACACCAACAGGGGATTTGGTAATTCACCCCTCCACTTT. V usage is TRBV6-4 and J usage is TRBJ1-6, with 7 bases identical to TRBD1. Per the germline V gene, CDR1 is MRHNA and CDR2 is SNTAGT. This CDR3 contains 17 residues. Trimming at V came to 2 bases and at J to 6 bases, leaving 10 bases not matched to a gene.

This clone was seen only a few times. The rearrangement links TRBV30 to TRBJ1-2, with D maybe TRBD1 (5 bases). CDR1 and CDR2 (germline): GTSNPN, SVGIG (reference sequence). The length of the CDR3 is 15 residues. Trimming took off 3 bases at V and 1 base at J, with 15 bases between the two ends. The CDR3 loop reads CAWRLRRDSNYGYTF. The CDR3 coding sequence is TGTGCCTGGAGGTTGAGACGTGACAGTAACTATGGCTACACCTTC.